One T cell receptor beta chain is described in this entry. V lost 4 bases and J 2 bases, leaving 14 bases between the germline ends. The CDR3 spans 15 residues. Germline V gives CDR1 SGHTA, CDR2 FQGTGA. Study processing details: Estimated nucleated cell counts came from reference gene primer amplification. Using immunoSEQ multiplex PCR, the repertoire was profiled, and TCRdb retains in-frame clones only, with some absent. V, J and clone size are taken as reported in that table, and D and trimming were inferred from the DNA itself. The table has roughly 55,000 clones, around 84% seen once. The sample belongs to a study of blood T cell repertoires in COVID-19. On the study more broadly: Researchers got acute and convalescent COVID-19 samples from the United States, Italy and Spain. T cells, B-cell-depleted T cells, or PBMCs supplied cDNA or gDNA.

The chain carries TRBV7-3 and TRBJ2-5, with D possibly TRBD1 on 7 matching bases. This sequence was found in a man between 65 and 79 years old with active COVID-19. What was sequenced was peripheral blood. The CDR3 sequence is CASSSAGGKQETQYF. CDR3 nucleotides: TGTGCCAGCAGCTCCGCAGGGGGGAAACAAGAGACCCAGTACTTC.